Below, one T cell receptor (beta chain) is given with its context. Its antigen remains unidentified. TCRdb reprocessed the RACE reads via MiXCR and lists one record per CDR3 protein. This sample has approximately 400,000 distinct CDR3 sequences; around 5% occur once, and the top ten carry approximately 2.1%. Germline trimming cut 7 bases from V and 7 bases from J; bases unmatched to any gene: 0. Per the germline V gene, CDR1 is SGHDT and CDR2 is YYEEEE. The CDR3 is 11 amino acids. These data belong to a study of human T cells and chemical hapten exposure. Study at large: Diphenylcyclopropenone was administered weekly to the scalp of patients throughout the roughly 23-week study. Small volume differences among pooled libraries mainly caused per-sample TCR yield variation. Points from the study as a whole: Expanded TCRs clustered into significantly more large CDR3 similarity groups than controls, the analysis revealed.

As for time point: patch test 1, 2 weeks after DPC sensitization. Documented treatment: therapeutic diphenylcyclopropenone sensitization with weekly scalp DPC. The authors' total RNA extraction used unfractionated whole blood. The sample was whole blood, taken in connection with sensitization to the hapten diphenylcyclopropenone (DPC). The V call is TRBV5-6, the J call TRBJ1-3; 9 bases fit TRBD1. The origin of this receptor is a woman in her forties or fifties with alopecia areata. Some clones in this sample may be carry-over from other donors' samples. In nucleotides, the CDR3 is TGTGCCAGCGGGACAGGGAACACCATATATTTT. Its translation: CASGTGNTIYF.